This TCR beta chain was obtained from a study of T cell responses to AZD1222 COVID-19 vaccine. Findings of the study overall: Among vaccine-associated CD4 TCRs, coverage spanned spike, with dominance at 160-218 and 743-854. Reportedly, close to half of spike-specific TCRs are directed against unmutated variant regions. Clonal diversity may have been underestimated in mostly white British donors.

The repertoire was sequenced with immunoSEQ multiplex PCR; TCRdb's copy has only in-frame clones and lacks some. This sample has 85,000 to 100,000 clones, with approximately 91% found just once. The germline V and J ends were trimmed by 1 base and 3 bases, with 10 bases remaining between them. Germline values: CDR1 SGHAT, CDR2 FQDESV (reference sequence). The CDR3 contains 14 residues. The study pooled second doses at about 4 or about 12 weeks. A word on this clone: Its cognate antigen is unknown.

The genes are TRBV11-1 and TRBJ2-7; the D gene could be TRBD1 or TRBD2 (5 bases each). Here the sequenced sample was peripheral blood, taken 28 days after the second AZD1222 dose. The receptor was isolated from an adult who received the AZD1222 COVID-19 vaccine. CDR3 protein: CASSLGQRSYEQYF. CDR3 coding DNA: TGTGCCAGCAGCTTAGGACAGCGGAGCTACGAGCAGTACTTC.